This TCR beta chain was documented in a study of blood T cells in healthy people across ages. Overall study context: Using template switching, researchers captured about one barcoded beta molecule for each two T cells.

This clonotype was detected only a few times. Its cognate antigen is unknown. Then a second PCR, running about 7 to 11 cycles, was carried out with a sample-barcoded 5' primer and a J-beta primer mix. Each CDR3 protein is one row after TCRdb ran MiXCR on the 5' RACE reads. The repertoire includes over 950,000 distinct CDR3 sequences, 51% of them detected once, and about 20% sits in the top ten. V was trimmed by 2 bases and J by 0 bases, leaving 16 bases between them. The CDR3 has 17 amino acids. Germline values: CDR1 SGHTA, CDR2 FQGNSA. Broader study findings: There were more naive CD4+ cells and higher diversity in long-lived donors than in aged donors. Observed TCR beta diversity per million T cells went down as age went up. This fall followed a roughly linear course with age.

Sequenced material: blood. The chain has TRBV7-2 and TRBJ2-5; weak D call: TRBD1 (6 bases). The clonotype comes from a woman aged 60-70 years in good health. DNA of the CDR3: TGTGCCAGCAGCTTACCTCGGGCAGGGGCCTACCAAGAGACCCAGTACTTC. Encoded protein: CASSLPRAGAYQETQYF.